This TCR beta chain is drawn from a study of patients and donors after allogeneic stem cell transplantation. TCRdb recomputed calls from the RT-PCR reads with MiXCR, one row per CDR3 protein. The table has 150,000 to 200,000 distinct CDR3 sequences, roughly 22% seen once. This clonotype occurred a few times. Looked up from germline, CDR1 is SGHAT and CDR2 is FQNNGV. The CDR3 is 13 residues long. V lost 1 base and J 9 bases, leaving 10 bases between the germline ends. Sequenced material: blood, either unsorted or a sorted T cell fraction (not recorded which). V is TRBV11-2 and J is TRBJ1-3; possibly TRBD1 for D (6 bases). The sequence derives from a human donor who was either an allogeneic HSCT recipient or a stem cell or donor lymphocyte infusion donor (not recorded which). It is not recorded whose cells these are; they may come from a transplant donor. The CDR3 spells CASSLGQAATIYF. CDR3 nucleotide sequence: TGTGCCAGCAGCTTAGGACAGGCGGCCACCATATATTTT.